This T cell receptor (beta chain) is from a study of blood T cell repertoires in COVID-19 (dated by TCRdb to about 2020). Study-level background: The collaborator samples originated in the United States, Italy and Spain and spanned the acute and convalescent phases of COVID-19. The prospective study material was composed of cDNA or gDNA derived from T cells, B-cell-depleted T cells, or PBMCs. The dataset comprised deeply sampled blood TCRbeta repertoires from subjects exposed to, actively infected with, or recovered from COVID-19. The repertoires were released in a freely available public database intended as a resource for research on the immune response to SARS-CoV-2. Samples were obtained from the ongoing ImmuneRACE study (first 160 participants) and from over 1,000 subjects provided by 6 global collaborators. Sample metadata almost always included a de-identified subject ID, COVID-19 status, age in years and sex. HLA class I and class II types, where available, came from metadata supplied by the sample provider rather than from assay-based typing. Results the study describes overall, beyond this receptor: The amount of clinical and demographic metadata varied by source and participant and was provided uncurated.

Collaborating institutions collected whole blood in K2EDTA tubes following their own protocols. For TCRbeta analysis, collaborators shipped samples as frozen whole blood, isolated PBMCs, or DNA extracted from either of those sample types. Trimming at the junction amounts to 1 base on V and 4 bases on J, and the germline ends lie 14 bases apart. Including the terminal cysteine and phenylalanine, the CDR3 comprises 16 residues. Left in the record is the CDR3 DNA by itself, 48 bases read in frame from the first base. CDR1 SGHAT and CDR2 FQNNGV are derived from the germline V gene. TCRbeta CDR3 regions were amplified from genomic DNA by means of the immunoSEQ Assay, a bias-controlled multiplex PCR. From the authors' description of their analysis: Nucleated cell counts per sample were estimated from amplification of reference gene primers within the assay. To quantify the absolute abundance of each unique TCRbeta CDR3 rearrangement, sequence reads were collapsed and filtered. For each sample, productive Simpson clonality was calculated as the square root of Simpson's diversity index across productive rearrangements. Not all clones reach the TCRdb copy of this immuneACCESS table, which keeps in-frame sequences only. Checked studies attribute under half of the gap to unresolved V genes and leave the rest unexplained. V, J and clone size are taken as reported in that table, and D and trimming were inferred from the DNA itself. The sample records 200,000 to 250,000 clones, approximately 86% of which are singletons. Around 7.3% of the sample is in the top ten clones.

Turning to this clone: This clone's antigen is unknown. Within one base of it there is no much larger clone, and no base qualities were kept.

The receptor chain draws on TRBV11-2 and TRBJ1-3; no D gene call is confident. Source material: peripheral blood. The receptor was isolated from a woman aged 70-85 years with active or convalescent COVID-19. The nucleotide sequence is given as TGTGCCAGCAGCTTAGGGTCCGTTAGTCCGGGAAACACCATATATTTT. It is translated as CASSLGSVSPGNTIYF.